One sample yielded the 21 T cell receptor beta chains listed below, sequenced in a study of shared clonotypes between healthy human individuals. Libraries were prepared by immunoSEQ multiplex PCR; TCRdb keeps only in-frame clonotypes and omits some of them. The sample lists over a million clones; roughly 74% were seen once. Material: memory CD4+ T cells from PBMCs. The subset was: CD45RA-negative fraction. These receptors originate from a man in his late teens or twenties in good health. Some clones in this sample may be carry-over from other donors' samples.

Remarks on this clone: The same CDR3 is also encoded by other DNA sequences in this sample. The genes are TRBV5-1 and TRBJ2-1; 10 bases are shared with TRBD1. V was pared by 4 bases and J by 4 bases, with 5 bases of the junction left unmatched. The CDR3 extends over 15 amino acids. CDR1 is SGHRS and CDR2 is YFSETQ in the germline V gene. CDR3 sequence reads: CASSPGTGVYNEQFF. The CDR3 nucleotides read TGCGCCAGCAGCCCGGGGACAGGGGTATACAATGAGCAGTTCTTC. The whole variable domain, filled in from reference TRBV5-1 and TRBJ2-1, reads KAGVTQTPRYLIKTRGQQVTLSCSPISGHRSVSWYQQTPGQGLQFLFEYFSETQRNKGNFPGRFSGRQFSNSRSEMNVSTLELGDSALYLCASSPGTGVYNEQFFGPGTRLTVL.

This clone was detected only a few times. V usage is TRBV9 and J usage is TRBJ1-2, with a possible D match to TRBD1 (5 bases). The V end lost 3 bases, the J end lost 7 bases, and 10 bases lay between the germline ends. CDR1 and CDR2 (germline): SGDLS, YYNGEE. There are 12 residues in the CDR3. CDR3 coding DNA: TGTGCCAGCAGCGCTCAGGGAAGTGGCTACACCTTC. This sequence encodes CASSAQGSGYTF.

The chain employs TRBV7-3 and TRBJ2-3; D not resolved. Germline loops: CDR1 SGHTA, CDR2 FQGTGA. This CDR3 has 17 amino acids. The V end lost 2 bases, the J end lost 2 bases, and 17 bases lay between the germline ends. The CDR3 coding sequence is TGTGCCAGCAGCTTACTGGGTGACATCAGCACCACAGATACGCAGTATTTT. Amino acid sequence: CASSLLGDISTTDTQYF.

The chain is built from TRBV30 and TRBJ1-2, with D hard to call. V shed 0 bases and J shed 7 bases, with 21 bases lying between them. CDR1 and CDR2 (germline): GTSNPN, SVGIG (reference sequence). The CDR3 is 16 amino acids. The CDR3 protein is CAWSVGQARSVGGYTF. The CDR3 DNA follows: TGTGCCTGGAGTGTCGGGCAGGCCCGGTCGGTTGGTGGCTACACCTTC.

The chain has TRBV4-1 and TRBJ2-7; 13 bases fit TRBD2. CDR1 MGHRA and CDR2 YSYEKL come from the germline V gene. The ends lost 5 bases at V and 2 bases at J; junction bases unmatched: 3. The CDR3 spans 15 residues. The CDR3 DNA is TGCGCCAGCAGCGAAGGACTAGCGGGAGCCTACGAGCAGTACTTC. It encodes CASSEGLAGAYEQYF.

CDR3: CSAPSPDTQYF. The CDR3 DNA reads as TGCAGCGCCCCCTCGCCAGATACGCAGTATTTT. The rearrangement uses TRBV29-1 and TRBJ2-3, with no clear D. CDR1 and CDR2 (germline): SQVTM, ANQGSEA. The V end lost 7 bases, the J end lost 4 bases, and 9 bases lay between the germline ends. CDR3 length equals 11 residues.

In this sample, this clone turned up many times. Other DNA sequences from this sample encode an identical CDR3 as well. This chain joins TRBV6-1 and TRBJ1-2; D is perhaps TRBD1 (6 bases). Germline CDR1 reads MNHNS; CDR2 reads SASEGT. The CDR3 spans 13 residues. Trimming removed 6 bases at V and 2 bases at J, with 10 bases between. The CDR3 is CASSPDRNYGYTF. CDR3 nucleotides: TGTGCCAGCAGCCCGGACAGAAACTATGGCTACACCTTC.

The CDR3 DNA reads as TGTGCCAGCAGCTCGTCCCGGGACAGGGAGGGGGCCAACGTCCTGACTTTC. This translates into CASSSSRDREGANVLTF. The rearrangement links TRBV5-4 to TRBJ2-6; 9 bases agree with TRBD1. Germline-derived CDR1 and CDR2 are SGHNT and YYREEE (reference sequence). V lost 3 bases to trimming and J lost 4 bases; unmatched junction nucleotides: 8. CDR3 length equals 17 residues.

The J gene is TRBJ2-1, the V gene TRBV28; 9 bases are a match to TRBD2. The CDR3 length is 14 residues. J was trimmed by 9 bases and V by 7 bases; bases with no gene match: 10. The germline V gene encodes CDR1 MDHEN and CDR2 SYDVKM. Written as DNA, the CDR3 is TGTGCCAGCAAAGTAGCGGGAGATGTTTCTGAGCAGTTCTTC. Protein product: CASKVAGDVSEQFF.

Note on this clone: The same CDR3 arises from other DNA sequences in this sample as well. CDR3 residues: CASSVDGGSYNEQFF. The DNA for the CDR3 is TGTGCCAGCAGCGTAGATGGCGGGAGTTACAATGAGCAGTTCTTC. The chain recombines TRBV9 with TRBJ2-1; 7 nucleotides align to TRBD2. The CDR3 sequence is 15 residues long. The germline V gene has CDR1 SGDLS and CDR2 YYNGEE. The J segment lost 4 bases and the V segment lost 0 bases, leaving 4 bases of the junction unmatched.

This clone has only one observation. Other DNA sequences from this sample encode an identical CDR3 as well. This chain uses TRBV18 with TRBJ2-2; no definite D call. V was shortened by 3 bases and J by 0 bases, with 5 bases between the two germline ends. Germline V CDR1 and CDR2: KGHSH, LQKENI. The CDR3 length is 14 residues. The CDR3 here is CASSPQANTGELFF. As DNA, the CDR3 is TGTGCCAGCTCACCTCAAGCGAACACCGGGGAGCTGTTTTTT. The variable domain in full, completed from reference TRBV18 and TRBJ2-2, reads NAGVMQNPRHLVRRRGQEARLRCSPMKGHSHVYWYRQLPEEGLKFMVYLQKENIIDESGMPKERFSAEFPKEGPSILRIQQVVRGDSAAYFCASSPQANTGELFFGEGSRLTVL.

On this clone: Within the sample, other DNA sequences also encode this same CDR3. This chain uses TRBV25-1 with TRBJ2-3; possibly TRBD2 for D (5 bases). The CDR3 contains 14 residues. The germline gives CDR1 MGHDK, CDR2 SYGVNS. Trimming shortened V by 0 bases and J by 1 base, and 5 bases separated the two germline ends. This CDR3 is CASSEYGGTDTQYF. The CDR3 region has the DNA TGTGCCAGCAGTGAATACGGGGGCACAGATACGCAGTATTTT.

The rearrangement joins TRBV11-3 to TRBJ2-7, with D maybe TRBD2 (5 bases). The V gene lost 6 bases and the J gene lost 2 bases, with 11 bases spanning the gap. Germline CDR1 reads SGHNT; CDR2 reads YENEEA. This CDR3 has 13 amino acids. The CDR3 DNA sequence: TGTGCCAGCAGTGCGGGCCTAGCCTACGAGCAGTACTTC. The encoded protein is CASSAGLAYEQYF.

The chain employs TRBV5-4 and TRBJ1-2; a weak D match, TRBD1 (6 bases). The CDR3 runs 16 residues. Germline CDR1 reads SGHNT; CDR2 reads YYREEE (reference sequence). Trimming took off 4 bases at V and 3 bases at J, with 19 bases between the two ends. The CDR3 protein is CASSPGGLWAYYGYTF. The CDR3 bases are TGTGCCAGCAGCCCGGGGGGCCTTTGGGCTTACTATGGCTACACCTTC. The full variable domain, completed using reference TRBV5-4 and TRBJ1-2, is ETGVTQSPTHLIKTRGQQVTLRCSSQSGHNTVSWYQQALGQGPQFIFQYYREEENGRGNFPPRFSGLQFPNYSSELNVNALELDDSALYLCASSPGGLWAYYGYTFGSGTRLTVV.

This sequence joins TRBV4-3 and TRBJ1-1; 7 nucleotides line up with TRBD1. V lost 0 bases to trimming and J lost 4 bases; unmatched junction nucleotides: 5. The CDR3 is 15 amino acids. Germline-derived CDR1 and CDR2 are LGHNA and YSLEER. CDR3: CASSQETGRITEAFF. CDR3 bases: TGCGCCAGCAGCCAAGAGACAGGGCGGATCACTGAAGCTTTCTTT.

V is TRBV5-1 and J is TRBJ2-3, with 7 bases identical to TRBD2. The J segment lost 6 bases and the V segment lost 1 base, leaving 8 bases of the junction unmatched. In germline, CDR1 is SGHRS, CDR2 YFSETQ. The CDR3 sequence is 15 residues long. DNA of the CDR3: TGCGCCAGCAGCTTGAGCCTAGCGGACGGGGATACGCAGTATTTT. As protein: CASSLSLADGDTQYF.

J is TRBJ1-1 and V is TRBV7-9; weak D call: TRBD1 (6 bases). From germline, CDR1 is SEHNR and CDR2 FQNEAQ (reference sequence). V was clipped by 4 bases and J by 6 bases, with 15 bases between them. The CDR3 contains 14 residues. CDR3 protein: CASSSGQSGPEAFF. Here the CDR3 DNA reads TGTGCCAGCAGCTCAGGACAGAGTGGGCCTGAAGCTTTCTTT.

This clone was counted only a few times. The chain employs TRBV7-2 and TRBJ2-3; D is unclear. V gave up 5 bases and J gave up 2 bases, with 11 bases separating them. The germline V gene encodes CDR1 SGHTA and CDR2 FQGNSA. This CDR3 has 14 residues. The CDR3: CASSIDTATDTQYF. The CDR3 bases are TGTGCCAGCAGCATTGACACGGCCACAGATACGCAGTATTTT.

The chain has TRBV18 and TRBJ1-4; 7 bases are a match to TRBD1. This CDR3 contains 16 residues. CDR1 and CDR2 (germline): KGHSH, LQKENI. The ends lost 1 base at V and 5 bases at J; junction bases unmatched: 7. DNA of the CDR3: TGTGCCAGCTCACCACTAGGACAGGCAAGGAATGAAAAACTGTTTTTT. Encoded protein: CASSPLGQARNEKLFF.

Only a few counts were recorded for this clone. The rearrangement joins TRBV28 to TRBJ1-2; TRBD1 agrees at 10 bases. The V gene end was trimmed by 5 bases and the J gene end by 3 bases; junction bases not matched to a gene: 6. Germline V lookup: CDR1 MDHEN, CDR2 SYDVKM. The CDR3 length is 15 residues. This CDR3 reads CASSQTGTGDYGYTF. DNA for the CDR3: TGTGCCAGCAGTCAAACCGGGACAGGGGACTATGGCTACACCTTC.

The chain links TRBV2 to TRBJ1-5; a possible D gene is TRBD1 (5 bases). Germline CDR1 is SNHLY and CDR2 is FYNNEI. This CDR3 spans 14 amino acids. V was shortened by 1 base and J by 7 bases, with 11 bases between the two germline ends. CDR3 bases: TGTGCCAGCAGTGAAGAGGCAGGGAGCCAGCCCCAGCATTTT. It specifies CASSEEAGSQPQHF.